One and the same sample provided the 12 T cell receptor beta chains below, sequenced in a study of cytomegalovirus exposure and HLA in healthy donors. Primers included in the PCR were 60 Vbeta and 13 Jbeta primers. Some clones are missing from TCRdb's copy, which holds only in-frame ones; the method was immunoSEQ multiplex PCR. Of more than 100,000 clones listed, around four fifths are singletons. Sequenced material: PBMCs. All receptors come from a woman between 40 and 50 years old in good health and CMV-seronegative.

The CDR3: CASSRDIYGRGTIYF. The DNA for the CDR3 is TGTGCCAGCAGTCGTGACATTTACGGCCGGGGCACCATATATTTT. The chain joins TRBV6-5 to TRBJ1-3; D remains unclear. In germline, CDR1 is MNHEY, CDR2 SVGAGI. CDR3 size: 15 residues. V was pared by 5 bases and J by 9 bases, with 20 bases between.

The chain links TRBV7-2 to TRBJ2-4; D call uncertain. CDR3 length: 14 residues. V lost 5 bases, J lost 9 bases, and 17 bases lay in between. The V gene's germline CDR1 is SGHTA and CDR2 FQGNSA. CDR3 in DNA: TGTGCCAGCAGCACAGTTCGTATCGAAGGCATTCAGTACTTC. Amino acid sequence: CASSTVRIEGIQYF.

The table lists this clone with a few counts. The gene calls are TRBV5-6 and TRBJ1-2, with D unclear. V was shortened by 4 bases and J by 4 bases, with 17 bases between the two germline ends. The V gene's germline CDR1 is SGHDT and CDR2 YYEEEE. CDR3 length: 15 amino acids. Written as DNA, the CDR3 is TGTGCCAGCAGCCTTACCACAGCCTCCTCCTATGGCTACACCTTC. Translating gives CASSLTTASSYGYTF.

This chain joins TRBV6-1 and TRBJ1-1; TRBD1 agrees at 7 bases. The CDR3 has 12 residues. V was clipped by 8 bases and J by 14 bases; unmatched bases: 14. CDR1 MNHNS and CDR2 SASEGT come from the germline V gene. CDR3 bases: TGTGCCAGCTCTACAGGGGCCAGAACGAGCTTCTTT. Protein sequence: CASSTGARTSFF.

This clone has more than one count but fewer than ten. This chain joins TRBV6-6 and TRBJ2-1, with TRBD2 matching over 10 bases. The CDR3 has 15 residues. V was clipped by 6 bases and J by 2 bases; unmatched bases: 4. The germline V gene has CDR1 MNHNY and CDR2 SVGAGI (reference sequence). The CDR3 region has the DNA TGTGCCAGCAGAAGGACTAGCGGAGCCTACAATGAGCAGTTCTTC. It specifies CASRRTSGAYNEQFF.

V gene TRBV18 combines with J gene TRBJ1-3; D call uncertain. The CDR3 is made up of 15 amino acids. Trimming pared 3 bases from V and 0 bases from J, leaving 9 bases between. Germline V gene data show CDR1 as KGHSH and CDR2 as LQKENI. CDR3 in amino acids: CASSPSFGSGNTIYF. CDR3 bases: TGTGCCAGCTCACCTAGTTTCGGCTCTGGAAACACCATATATTTT.

V usage is TRBV2 and J usage is TRBJ1-5, with 10 bases aligning to TRBD1. This CDR3 is built from 15 residues. Germline CDR1 is SNHLY and CDR2 is FYNNEI. J gave up 2 bases and V 7 bases, and 5 bases lay outside the gene matches. In nucleotides, the CDR3 is TGTGCCAGCAACGGGGGGACAGGGGGCAATCAGCCCCAGCATTTT. Residues: CASNGGTGGNQPQHF. Variable domain in full (rest from reference TRBV2 and TRBJ1-5): EPEVTQTPSHQVTQMGQEVILRCVPISNHLYFYWYRQILGQKVEFLVSFYNNEISEKSEIFDDQFSVERPDGSNFTLKIRSTKLEDSAMYFCASNGGTGGNQPQHFGDGTRLSIL.

This clone was observed a few times. The chain combines TRBV10-3 with TRBJ2-2; maybe TRBD1 (6 bases). Trimming stripped 2 bases from V and 5 bases from J, with 12 bases between. CDR3 length equals 15 residues. Germline V CDR1 and CDR2: ENHRY, SYGVKD. The CDR3 DNA reads as TGTGCCATCAGTGAGCCGACAGGCTGGACCGGGGAGCTGTTTTTT. Its protein product is CAISEPTGWTGELFF.

The sample holds a few counts of this clone. The CDR3 region has the DNA TGTGCCACCACCGAGCGGGATCAGCCCCAGCATTTT. Translated: CATTERDQPQHF. V and J are TRBV19 and TRBJ1-5; no definite D call. In germline, CDR1 is LNHDA, CDR2 SQIVND (reference sequence). V was shortened by 10 bases and J by 5 bases, with 12 bases between the two germline ends. The CDR3 sequence is 12 residues long.

The V call is TRBV15, the J call TRBJ1-3; unclear D gene. The germline CDR1 and CDR2 sequences are LNHNV and YYDKDF (reference sequence). V dropped 0 bases and J dropped 0 bases, with 9 bases sitting between them. The CDR3 has 16 residues. The CDR3 protein is CATSRELMISGNTIYF. The DNA of the CDR3 is TGTGCCACCAGCAGAGAACTGATGATCTCTGGAAACACCATATATTTT.

The chain carries TRBV27 and TRBJ1-1; D gene uncertain. The V and J ends lost 3 bases and 0 bases respectively, with 5 bases between them. Germline V lookup: CDR1 MNHEY, CDR2 SMNVEV (reference sequence). There are 13 residues in the CDR3. The CDR3 reads CASSFSVNTEAFF. CDR3 nucleotide sequence: TGTGCCAGCAGTTTCTCCGTGAACACTGAAGCTTTCTTT.

This chain connects TRBV6-1 to TRBJ2-3; D may be TRBD2 (7 bases). The CDR3 is made up of 14 amino acids. Germline lookup yields CDR1 MNHNS and CDR2 SASEGT. Trimming removed 3 bases from V and 6 bases from J, with 13 bases in between. CDR3 nucleotide sequence: TGTGCCAGCAGTGAGCGGGGGCAGAAGGATACGCAGTATTTT. It encodes CASSERGQKDTQYF.